Listed below are T cell receptor beta chains from one sample, sequenced in a study of T cells after yellow fever vaccination. Each CDR3 protein gets one entry after TCRdb re-called the 5' RACE reads with MiXCR. The sample comprises hundreds of thousands of distinct CDR3 sequences, about 13% of which are singletons, and over 12% rests with the top ten. The sample was PBMCs, taken on the day of the yellow fever booster vaccination. The receptors stem from a man aged 25-40 years who received the YFV17D yellow fever vaccine. CDR3s include the opening cysteine and the closing phenylalanine or tryptophan. Each record gives: V gene, D gene, clone size, J gene, CDR3 DNA, CDR3 protein. A D gene is named only where the DNA matches it firmly. For some rows the clone size is stated as once, few or many, or as a class when expanded; others skip it.

v_call: TRBV7-2
d_call: NA
clone_size: NA
j_call: TRBJ2-7
cdr3_nt: TGTGCCAGCAGCTTAGGCCACCTAGGCGGGAAGCGGCAGTACTTC
cdr3_aa: CASSLGHLGGKRQYF

v_call: TRBV5-1
d_call: TRBD2
clone_size: many
j_call: TRBJ2-5
cdr3_nt: TGTGCCAGCTCACCGGGAGCGGGAGGAGAGACCCAGTACTTC
cdr3_aa: CASSPGAGGETQYF

v_call: TRBV6-2/TRBV6-3
d_call: NA
clone_size: few
j_call: TRBJ2-1
cdr3_nt: TGTGCCAGCAGCCAGGCTCGGAGCAATGAGCAGTTCTTC
cdr3_aa: CASSQARSNEQFF

v_call: TRBV7-9
d_call: NA
clone_size: many
j_call: TRBJ2-7
cdr3_nt: TGTGCCAGCAGCCCCCCGGGTCGAGTTTACGAGCAGTACTTC
cdr3_aa: CASSPPGRVYEQYF

v_call: TRBV12-5
d_call: NA
clone_size: NA
j_call: TRBJ2-1
cdr3_nt: TGTGCTAGTGCCAAATACAATGAGCAGTTCTTC
cdr3_aa: CASAKYNEQFF

v_call: TRBV6-1
d_call: TRBD2
clone_size: NA
j_call: TRBJ2-5
cdr3_nt: TGTGCCAGCAATGCTCCGGGACTAGCGGGAGCGGAGACCCAGTACTTC
cdr3_aa: CASNAPGLAGAETQYF

v_call: TRBV4-3
d_call: NA
clone_size: NA
j_call: TRBJ2-1
cdr3_nt: TGCGCCAGCAGCCACGACGACGGGACATCTTACAATGAGCAGTTCTTC
cdr3_aa: CASSHDDGTSYNEQFF

v_call: TRBV11-1
d_call: TRBD2
clone_size: few
j_call: TRBJ2-1
cdr3_nt: TGTGCCAGCAGCTTAAGCTATCAGGCTAGCGGGAGGCCGATTTACAATGAGCAGTTCTTC
cdr3_aa: CASSLSYQASGRPIYNEQFF

v_call: TRBV19
d_call: TRBD2
clone_size: few
j_call: TRBJ2-1
cdr3_nt: TGTGCCAGGACGCCGGGACTAGCTTATGAGCAGTTCTTC
cdr3_aa: CARTPGLAYEQFF

v_call: TRBV7-2
d_call: NA
clone_size: few
j_call: TRBJ2-1
cdr3_nt: TGTGCCAGCCGCCCGAGAGGGCTTGACAATGAGCAGTTCTTC
cdr3_aa: CASRPRGLDNEQFF

v_call: TRBV7-9
d_call: NA
clone_size: NA
j_call: TRBJ1-1
cdr3_nt: TGTGCCAGCAGCTTAGGACTGGGGGGAACTGAAGCTTTCTTT
cdr3_aa: CASSLGLGGTEAFF

v_call: TRBV12-3/TRBV12-4
d_call: TRBD1
clone_size: many
j_call: TRBJ2-7
cdr3_nt: TGTGCCAGCAGTCCTCTCCCCGGGACAGGGAACACCTACGAGCAGTACTTC
cdr3_aa: CASSPLPGTGNTYEQYF

v_call: TRBV6-1
d_call: TRBD2
clone_size: NA
j_call: TRBJ2-2
cdr3_nt: TGTGCCAGCACCATTAGCGGGAGTGTTGTGGCCGGGGAGCTGTTTTTT
cdr3_aa: CASTISGSVVAGELFF

v_call: TRBV7-9
d_call: NA
clone_size: few
j_call: TRBJ2-5
cdr3_nt: TGTGCCAGCAGCCAAGGAGTCTACCAGGCGTACCAAGAGACCCAGTACTTC
cdr3_aa: CASSQGVYQAYQETQYF

v_call: TRBV10-3
d_call: NA
clone_size: NA
j_call: TRBJ2-1
cdr3_nt: TGTGCCATCAGGCCAGGAGAGTTAACAAATGATGAGCAGTTCTTC
cdr3_aa: CAIRPGELTNDEQFF

v_call: TRBV9
d_call: TRBD1
clone_size: NA
j_call: TRBJ1-1
cdr3_nt: TGTGCCAGCAGCGCCCAGGGGGGAGGGACTGAAGCTTTCTTT
cdr3_aa: CASSAQGGGTEAFF

v_call: TRBV7-6
d_call: NA
clone_size: few
j_call: TRBJ1-4
cdr3_nt: TGTGCCAGCAGCTTAGTCCCAGCAACTAATGAAAAACTGTTTTTT
cdr3_aa: CASSLVPATNEKLFF

v_call: TRBV7-2
d_call: NA
clone_size: NA
j_call: TRBJ2-3
cdr3_nt: TGTGCCAGCAGCCCTAATGTAAGGACAGATACGCAGTATTTT
cdr3_aa: CASSPNVRTDTQYF

v_call: TRBV7-2
d_call: TRBD2
clone_size: NA
j_call: TRBJ2-1
cdr3_nt: TGTGCCAGCAGCTTAGCGTGGCGGGAGCTTTACAATGAGCAGTTCTTC
cdr3_aa: CASSLAWRELYNEQFF

v_call: TRBV5-1
d_call: TRBD1
clone_size: few
j_call: TRBJ1-2
cdr3_nt: TGCGCCAGCCGCTTCGACAGGGGCGCTGGTGGCTACACCTTC
cdr3_aa: CASRFDRGAGGYTF

v_call: TRBV10-3
d_call: TRBD2
clone_size: few
j_call: TRBJ2-1
cdr3_nt: TGTGCCTCCTCGACCCTGACTAGCGGGAGGGCCAGCTCCTACAATGAGCAGTTCTTC
cdr3_aa: CASSTLTSGRASSYNEQFF

v_call: TRBV7-9
d_call: TRBD2
clone_size: NA
j_call: TRBJ2-1
cdr3_nt: TGTGCCAGCACCAAAAAGCGGGAGGGCCTGAAAAATGAGCAGTTCTTC
cdr3_aa: CASTKKREGLKNEQFF

v_call: TRBV20-1
d_call: TRBD2
clone_size: NA
j_call: TRBJ2-5
cdr3_nt: TGCAGTGCTAGAGAGAAGGCCGCTAGCGGGAGGGGAAAGACCCAGTACTTC
cdr3_aa: CSAREKAASGRGKTQYF

v_call: TRBV20-1
d_call: TRBD2
clone_size: NA
j_call: TRBJ2-3
cdr3_nt: TGCAGTGCTAAAAGACTAGCGAACACAGATACGCAGTATTTT
cdr3_aa: CSAKRLANTDTQYF

v_call: TRBV19
d_call: TRBD2
clone_size: NA
j_call: TRBJ2-1
cdr3_nt: TGTGCCAGTAGTCAGACTAGCGGTATTATGAATGAGCAGTTCTTC
cdr3_aa: CASSQTSGIMNEQFF

v_call: TRBV6-5
d_call: NA
clone_size: few
j_call: TRBJ2-7
cdr3_nt: TGTGCCAGCAGTTCCGCAGGGTACTTTTCCTACGAGCAGTACTTC
cdr3_aa: CASSSAGYFSYEQYF

v_call: TRBV29-1
d_call: TRBD1
clone_size: NA
j_call: TRBJ2-7
cdr3_nt: TGCAGCGTTGAATCCCACGGGGACAGGTTCTACGAGCAGTACTTC
cdr3_aa: CSVESHGDRFYEQYF

v_call: TRBV27
d_call: NA
clone_size: few
j_call: TRBJ2-2
cdr3_nt: TGTGCCAGCAGTTTAAGGGGTACCAGGGACACCGGGGAGCTGTTTTTT
cdr3_aa: CASSLRGTRDTGELFF

v_call: TRBV6-2/TRBV6-3
d_call: TRBD1
clone_size: NA
j_call: TRBJ1-2
cdr3_nt: TGTGCCAGCAGTCAATCGGACAGGCGCGGCTACACCTTC
cdr3_aa: CASSQSDRRGYTF

v_call: TRBV5-1
d_call: NA
clone_size: few
j_call: TRBJ2-7
cdr3_nt: TGCGCCAGCAGCTTGGTTGATGGGGCGTCCGAGCAGTACTTC
cdr3_aa: CASSLVDGASEQYF